The clone carrying this T cell receptor beta chain appeared once. Its specificity is not known. This CDR3 has 15 residues. The germline gives CDR1 SGHDT, CDR2 YYEEEE. V shed 0 bases and J shed 4 bases, with 13 bases lying between them. This sample is drawn from a study of T cell responses to AZD1222 COVID-19 vaccine. Background on the study: Pooling covered second doses at about 4 or about 12 weeks. The study's findings and limits: The reported proportion of spike-specific TCRs targeting unmutated variant regions was nearly half. The span of vaccine-associated CD4 TCRs extended across spike, with dominance at 160-218 and 743-854.

Only in-frame clones appear in the TCRdb table, and some are missing; sequencing was by immunoSEQ multiplex PCR. In the table there are 140,000 to 150,000 clones, 89% of which are singletons. V and J are TRBV5-6 and TRBJ1-2; D possibly corresponds to TRBD1 (5 bases). The sequence derives from an adult in good health. The material sequenced was peripheral blood, taken on day 0 of AZD1222 vaccination. CDR3 loop: CASSLGEGQGYGYTF. The CDR3 DNA sequence: TGTGCCAGCAGCTTGGGAGAAGGGCAGGGCTATGGCTACACCTTC.